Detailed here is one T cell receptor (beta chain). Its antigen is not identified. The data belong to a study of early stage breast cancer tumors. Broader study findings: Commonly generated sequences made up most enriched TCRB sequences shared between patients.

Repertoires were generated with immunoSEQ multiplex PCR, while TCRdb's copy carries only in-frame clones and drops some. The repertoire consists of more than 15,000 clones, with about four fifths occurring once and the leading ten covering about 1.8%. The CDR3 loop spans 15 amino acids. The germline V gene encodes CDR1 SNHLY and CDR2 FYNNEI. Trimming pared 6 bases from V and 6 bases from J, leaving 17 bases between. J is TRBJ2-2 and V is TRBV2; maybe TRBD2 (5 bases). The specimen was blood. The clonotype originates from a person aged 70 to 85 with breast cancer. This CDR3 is CASRRGGKGPGELFF. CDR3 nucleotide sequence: TGTGCCAGCAGAAGAGGAGGCAAAGGACCCGGGGAGCTGTTTTTT.